Listed below are T cell receptor beta chains from one sample, sequenced in a study of CD8+ T cells in alopecia areata. The assay was immunoSEQ multiplex PCR, and TCRdb's table has in-frame clones only and misses some. The data hold 50,000 to 65,000 clones, with around 46% observed a single time. The sequencing here drew on CD8+ T cells sorted from blood, taken at approximately week 39, from a patient treated with tofacitinib. The source of these receptors is a human donor with alopecia areata. Each CDR3 is given with its conserved first and last residue. Each record gives: clone size, CDR3 length, J gene, D gene, V gene, CDR3 DNA, CDR3 protein. D genes are given only for firm matches. Clone size is stated in some rows and not others, as once, few, many or a class when expanded.

clone size: NA; CDR3 length: 17; J gene: TRBJ1-3; D gene: NA; V gene: TRBV7-9; CDR3 DNA: TGTGCCAGCAGCTTAGAAGGAGGGGGAGTCTCTGGAAACACCATATATTTT; CDR3 protein: CASSLEGGGVSGNTIYF
clone size: few; CDR3 length: 17; J gene: TRBJ1-1; D gene: TRBD1; V gene: TRBV6-1; CDR3 DNA: TGTGCCAGCAGTGACCCTCCGGGGACAGTCTTGTACACTGAAGCTTTCTTT; CDR3 protein: CASSDPPGTVLYTEAFF
clone size: NA; CDR3 length: 11; J gene: TRBJ2-3; D gene: NA; V gene: TRBV29-1; CDR3 DNA: TGCAATAGGGTTAGGCCAGATACGCAGTATTTT; CDR3 protein: CNRVRPDTQYF
clone size: NA; CDR3 length: 14; J gene: TRBJ2-5; D gene: NA; V gene: TRBV7-8; CDR3 DNA: TGTGCCAGCAGCTCCTCCGGGCCCCGAGAGACCCAGTACTTC; CDR3 protein: CASSSSGPRETQYF
clone size: few; CDR3 length: 13; J gene: TRBJ2-7; D gene: NA; V gene: TRBV29-1; CDR3 DNA: TGCAGCGCCCAGACTGGGGGCTCCTACGAGCAGTACTTC; CDR3 protein: CSAQTGGSYEQYF
clone size: NA; CDR3 length: 15; J gene: TRBJ2-5; D gene: NA; V gene: TRBV4-1; CDR3 DNA: TGCGCCAGCAGCCAATGGACCGGGGTCTCGGAGACCCAGTACTTC; CDR3 protein: CASSQWTGVSETQYF
clone size: NA; CDR3 length: 12; J gene: TRBJ2-3; D gene: NA; V gene: TRBV13; CDR3 DNA: TGTGCCAGCAGGGAGGGCACAGATACGCAGTATTTT; CDR3 protein: CASREGTDTQYF
clone size: few; CDR3 length: 13; J gene: TRBJ2-7; D gene: NA; V gene: TRBV6-5; CDR3 DNA: TGTGCCAGCGGCCCGGGGACGTCCTACGAGCAGTACTTC; CDR3 protein: CASGPGTSYEQYF
clone size: NA; CDR3 length: 17; J gene: TRBJ1-2; D gene: TRBD1; V gene: TRBV30; CDR3 DNA: TGTGCCTGGAGCGAAAAGGGACAGGGGACTGTGGGATATGGCTACACCTTC; CDR3 protein: CAWSEKGQGTVGYGYTF
clone size: NA; CDR3 length: 14; J gene: TRBJ2-1; D gene: NA; V gene: TRBV6-4; CDR3 DNA: TGTGCCAGCAGTGGGGGCGAATCCTACAATGAGCAGTTCTTC; CDR3 protein: CASSGGESYNEQFF
clone size: NA; CDR3 length: 15; J gene: TRBJ1-4; D gene: NA; V gene: TRBV4-3; CDR3 DNA: TGCGCCAGCAGCCAAGTCCTCCAGGATAATGAAAAACTGTTTTTT; CDR3 protein: CASSQVLQDNEKLFF
clone size: NA; CDR3 length: 13; J gene: TRBJ1-5; D gene: TRBD1; V gene: TRBV29-1; CDR3 DNA: TGCAGCGGCGCCGGGACAGGCGGTCAGCCCCAGCATTTT; CDR3 protein: CSGAGTGGQPQHF
clone size: few; CDR3 length: 16; J gene: TRBJ2-6; D gene: TRBD1; V gene: TRBV7-6; CDR3 DNA: TGTGCCAGCAGCTCAAACAGGGGGCACGGGGCCAACGTCCTGACTTTC; CDR3 protein: CASSSNRGHGANVLTF
clone size: NA; CDR3 length: 17; J gene: TRBJ2-3; D gene: TRBD2; V gene: TRBV11-2; CDR3 DNA: TGTGCCAGCAGCAGTACTAGCGGGAGTGAGGTCACAGATACGCAGTATTTT; CDR3 protein: CASSSTSGSEVTDTQYF
clone size: NA; CDR3 length: 13; J gene: TRBJ1-5; D gene: TRBD1; V gene: TRBV9; CDR3 DNA: TGTGCCAGCAGCCCAGGGGGGAGTCAGCCCCAGCATTTT; CDR3 protein: CASSPGGSQPQHF
clone size: NA; CDR3 length: 12; J gene: TRBJ2-7; D gene: NA; V gene: TRBV7-9; CDR3 DNA: TGTGCCAGCAGCTTAGGTGCCTACGAGCAGTACTTC; CDR3 protein: CASSLGAYEQYF
clone size: NA; CDR3 length: 18; J gene: TRBJ2-6; D gene: TRBD2; V gene: TRBV5-1; CDR3 DNA: TGCGCCAGCAGCTTGTGGGGGGGAACCACCTCTGGGGCCAACGTCCTGACTTTC; CDR3 protein: CASSLWGGTTSGANVLTF
clone size: NA; CDR3 length: 14; J gene: TRBJ2-2; D gene: NA; V gene: TRBV27; CDR3 DNA: TGTGCCAGCAGTTTATCAGTAGGGTTCGGGGAGCTGTTTTTT; CDR3 protein: CASSLSVGFGELFF
clone size: few; CDR3 length: 15; J gene: TRBJ1-5; D gene: NA; V gene: TRBV4-3; CDR3 DNA: TGCGCCAGCAGCCAAGGACGAGAGGGAGGGCAGCCCCAGCATTTT; CDR3 protein: CASSQGREGGQPQHF
clone size: NA; CDR3 length: 16; J gene: TRBJ2-1; D gene: TRBD2; V gene: TRBV6-6; CDR3 DNA: TGTGCCAGCACGTCCCTAGCGCGGGAGGACTACAATGAGCAGTTCTTC; CDR3 protein: CASTSLAREDYNEQFF
clone size: NA; CDR3 length: 13; J gene: TRBJ1-3; D gene: NA; V gene: TRBV7-9; CDR3 DNA: TGTGCCAGCAGCACCCCGCACAGGGACACCATATATTTT; CDR3 protein: CASSTPHRDTIYF
clone size: NA; CDR3 length: 13; J gene: TRBJ1-4; D gene: NA; V gene: TRBV18; CDR3 DNA: TGTGCCAGCTCACAGGACAGCGCCTGGGAACTGTTTTTT; CDR3 protein: CASSQDSAWELFF
clone size: few; CDR3 length: 14; J gene: TRBJ2-5; D gene: NA; V gene: TRBV28; CDR3 DNA: TGTGCCATCCTAGGGGGGGCGGCTCATGAGACCCAGTACTTC; CDR3 protein: CAILGGAAHETQYF